Sequencing of this TCR beta chain was carried out in a study of blood T cell repertoires in COVID-19. Across the study: Sites across the United States, Italy and Spain contributed samples from acute and convalescent COVID-19. Nucleic acid was either cDNA or gDNA, and it came from T cells, B-cell-depleted T cells, or PBMCs.

In the original analysis: Reference gene primer amplification gave nucleated cell count estimates. Profiling relied on immunoSEQ multiplex PCR, and the TCRdb table lists in-frame clones only, not all of them. V and J calls and clone size come straight from that table; D and trimming were deduced from the DNA. The data hold some 270,000 clones, with approximately 92% observed a single time. The germline V gene has CDR1 MNHEY and CDR2 SVGAGI. This CDR3 is built from 10 residues. J is TRBJ2-5 and V is TRBV6-5; TRBD2 is a possible D gene (6 bases). Source material: peripheral blood. This TCR derives from a woman aged 35 to 49 who had recovered from COVID-19. The CDR3 here is CAPGVETQYF. CDR3 in DNA: TGTGCGCCGGGGGTGGAGACCCAGTACTTC.